Following are 25 T cell receptor beta chains from one sample sequenced in a study. TCRdb redid the calling of the RT-PCR reads with MiXCR, one entry per CDR3 protein. The table shows hundreds of thousands of distinct CDR3 sequences, with 14% occurring only once. The sequencing input was memory CD4+ T cells from blood. These receptors originate from a female donor in good health, serving as a healthy control.

This rearrangement joins TRBV12-3 or TRBV12-4 to TRBJ2-7, with TRBD2 matching over 9 bases. With 8 bases clipped from V and 3 bases from J, the junction kept 17 bases outside the gene matches. CDR3 length: 17 amino acids. The CDR3 sequence is CASGIWLGLAGNYEQYF. In nucleotides, the CDR3 is TGTGCCAGCGGGATCTGGTTGGGGCTAGCGGGGAACTACGAGCAGTACTTC.

The rearrangement links TRBV28 to TRBJ2-3; 13 nucleotides agree with TRBD2. After removal of 3 bases from V and 6 bases from J, the junction contained 9 bases not matched to a gene. CDR1 is MDHEN, CDR2 SYDVKM, per germline. This CDR3 is 17 amino acids long. The CDR3 DNA reads TGTGCCAGCAGTTTGTCCGGACTAGCGGGAGCCCCGGATACGCAGTATTTT. Translating it yields CASSLSGLAGAPDTQYF.

This clonotype has a handful of counts. The genes are TRBV7-9 and TRBJ1-5, with D unresolved. CDR1 and CDR2 (germline): SEHNR, FQNEAQ (reference sequence). CDR3 size: 14 residues. V dropped 0 bases and J dropped 7 bases, with 10 bases sitting between them. CDR3 sequence reads: CASSLAGTEQPQHF. The CDR3 nucleotides are TGTGCCAGCAGCTTAGCAGGCACCGAGCAGCCCCAGCATTTT.

This clonotype was seen at least ten times. The chain employs TRBV20-1 and TRBJ2-5; 7 bases are shared with TRBD2. The V segment lost 8 bases and the J segment 5 bases; nucleotides outside the gene matches: 11. Germline-derived CDR1 and CDR2 are DFQATT and SNEGSKA (reference sequence). The CDR3 contains 13 residues. The CDR3: CSWGEGKAETQYF. Here the CDR3 DNA reads TGCAGTTGGGGGGAGGGCAAGGCGGAGACCCAGTACTTC.

This clonotype was observed a handful of times. The genes are TRBV7-2 and TRBJ2-1; 7 nucleotides line up with TRBD2. CDR1 is SGHTA and CDR2 is FQGNSA in the germline V gene. There are 15 residues in the CDR3. Trimming at V came to 1 base and at J to 3 bases, leaving 3 bases not matched to a gene. DNA of the CDR3: TGTGCCAGCAGCTTAGAAGGGGAGGGCTACAATGAGCAGTTCTTC. Its protein is CASSLEGEGYNEQFF.

This clonotype was counted many times. The V call is TRBV5-5, the J call TRBJ1-3, with unresolved D. CDR3 length: 16 amino acids. CDR1 is SGHKS, CDR2 YYEKEE, per germline (reference sequence). Trimming took off 0 bases at V and 0 bases at J, with 10 bases between the two ends. DNA for the CDR3: TGTGCCAGCAGCTTGGAATACGGTTACTCTGGAAACACCATATATTTT. Translated, it gives CASSLEYGYSGNTIYF.

V gene TRBV3-1 combines with J gene TRBJ1-2; D is ambiguous. There are 15 residues in the CDR3. Trimming took off 0 bases at V and 1 base at J, with 9 bases between the two ends. Germline loops: CDR1 LGHDT, CDR2 YNNKEL (reference sequence). The CDR3 DNA reads as TGTGCCAGCAGCCAAGATCTTGGCGTTAACTATGGCTACACCTTC. Protein sequence: CASSQDLGVNYGYTF.

This clonotype was observed a handful of times. The chain is built from TRBV7-3 and TRBJ2-2; no clear D. There are 14 residues in the CDR3. The germline CDR1 and CDR2 sequences are SGHTA and FQGTGA. Trimming removed 3 bases at V and 3 bases at J, with 8 bases between. CDR3 DNA sequence: TGTGCCAGCAGCTTCCGGGCCGACACCGGGGAGCTGTTTTTT. Translation gives CASSFRADTGELFF.

The CDR3 DNA follows: TGTGCCAGTAGTATAGGGCCGGACGCAACCACCGGGGAGCTGTTTTTT. Translated: CASSIGPDATTGELFF. This rearrangement joins TRBV19 to TRBJ2-2; D not certain. The germline V gene encodes CDR1 LNHDA and CDR2 SQIVND (reference sequence). V gave up 1 base and J gave up 4 bases, with 13 bases separating them. The CDR3 runs to 16 residues. The full variable domain, completed using reference TRBV19 and TRBJ2-2, is DGGITQSPKYLFRKEGQNVTLSCEQNLNHDAMYWYRQDPGQGLRLIYYSQIVNDFQKGDIAEGYSVSREKKESFPLTVTSAQKNPTAFYLCASSIGPDATTGELFFGEGSRLTVL.

This sequence joins TRBV7-2 and TRBJ1-1; D unresolved. Trimming removed 1 base from V and 4 bases from J, with 10 bases in between. The length of the CDR3 is 14 residues. CDR1 and CDR2 (germline): SGHTA, FQGNSA. This CDR3 reads CASSLDFVATEAFF. Here the CDR3 DNA reads TGTGCCAGCAGCTTAGACTTCGTGGCCACTGAAGCTTTCTTT.

The gene calls are TRBV20-1 and TRBJ2-1, with 11 bases aligning to TRBD2. With 3 bases clipped from V and 3 bases from J, the junction kept 1 base outside the gene matches. The CDR3 runs 14 residues. Per the germline V gene, CDR1 is DFQATT and CDR2 is SNEGSKA (reference sequence). The chain's CDR3 is CSARGTSGYNEQFF. CDR3 nucleotides: TGCAGTGCTAGGGGGACTAGCGGCTACAATGAGCAGTTCTTC.

This sequence joins TRBV7-9 and TRBJ1-2; D ambiguous. The germline V gene encodes CDR1 SEHNR and CDR2 FQNEAQ (reference sequence). CDR3 length equals 13 residues. Trimming removed 5 bases at V and 2 bases at J, with 9 bases between. CDR3 sequence: CASSRELNYGYTF. CDR3 nucleotides: TGTGCCAGCAGCCGGGAATTAAACTATGGCTACACCTTC.

This clonotype was observed at least ten times. The CDR3 loop is CSVASGANVLTF. The CDR3 nucleotides are TGCAGCGTGGCCTCTGGGGCCAACGTCCTGACTTTC. The chain combines TRBV29-1 with TRBJ2-6; D not resolved. The CDR3 totals 12 residues. The V end lost 6 bases, the J end lost 0 bases, and 3 bases lay between the germline ends. The V gene's germline CDR1 is SQVTM and CDR2 ANQGSEA.

The J gene is TRBJ1-1, the V gene TRBV6-1; D ambiguous. The ends were cut back, 6 bases at V and 1 base at J, with 9 bases in the middle. Looked up from germline, CDR1 is MNHNS and CDR2 is SASEGT. This CDR3 is 13 amino acids long. This chain's CDR3 is CASRHLTNTEAFF. The CDR3 DNA sequence: TGTGCCAGCAGGCACCTAACGAACACTGAAGCTTTCTTT.

This clonotype appeared a few times. The J gene is TRBJ2-3, the V gene TRBV4-2; TRBD1 matches 8 bases. The ends lost 1 base at V and 6 bases at J; junction bases unmatched: 9. This CDR3 has 16 residues. Germline V gene lookup returns CDR1 LGHNA and CDR2 YNFKEQ. CDR3 region: CASSQGSAGGRDTQYF. CDR3 DNA sequence: TGTGCCAGCAGCCAAGGATCGGCAGGGGGCAGGGATACGCAGTATTTT.

The chain links TRBV6-5 to TRBJ2-3; TRBD1 might be the D (5 bases). This CDR3 region has 17 residues. Germline CDR1 MNHEY, CDR2 SVGAGI. V lost 0 bases and J lost 0, with 13 bases in between. The CDR3 DNA follows: TGTGCCAGCAGTTACTCGATCGCCAGGGCCAGCACAGATACGCAGTATTTT. It translates to CASSYSIARASTDTQYF.

The chain joins TRBV19 to TRBJ2-7; 7 nucleotides match TRBD1. The CDR3 contains 11 residues. Trimming at V came to 9 bases and at J to 6 bases, leaving 5 bases not matched to a gene. Germline V gives CDR1 LNHDA, CDR2 SQIVND (reference sequence). The CDR3, as DNA: TGTGCCAGCAAGGGGGCTGGCGAGCAGTACTTC. The encoded protein is CASKGAGEQYF.

The chain carries TRBV7-9 and TRBJ2-3, with 7 bases lining up with TRBD2. Germline CDR1 and CDR2: SEHNR and FQNEAQ (reference sequence). V shed 5 bases, J shed 7 bases, and the junction held 9 bases outside the gene matches. The CDR3 is 14 amino acids. The CDR3 reads CASSLLGAGYTQYF. The CDR3 DNA follows: TGTGCCAGCAGCCTCTTAGGAGCGGGGTATACGCAGTATTTT.

This clonotype was counted at least ten times. V gene TRBV6-5 combines with J gene TRBJ2-7; 11 nucleotides line up with TRBD2. The CDR3 runs to 17 residues. Germline-derived CDR1 and CDR2 are MNHEY and SVGAGI. Losses at the gene ends were 0 bases for V and 5 bases for J; bases not matched to a gene: 9. The CDR3 DNA sequence: TGTGCCAGCAGTTACTCGCCACCCACTAGCGGGAGCGACGAGCAGTACTTC. Its protein product is CASSYSPPTSGSDEQYF.

Only a few counts were recorded for this clonotype. The rearrangement links TRBV5-1 to TRBJ2-5, with D perhaps TRBD2 (6 bases). Germline CDR1 reads SGHRS; CDR2 reads YFSETQ. V lost 1 base and J 5 bases, leaving 18 bases between the germline ends. The CDR3 sequence is 16 residues long. CDR3 nucleotide sequence: TGCGCCAGCAGCTTGAGTGAGTCGGGGGATCGCGAGACCCAGTACTTC. Protein sequence: CASSLSESGDRETQYF. The whole variable domain, remainder taken from reference TRBV5-1 and TRBJ2-5, is KAGVTQTPRYLIKTRGQQVTLSCSPISGHRSVSWYQQTPGQGLQFLFEYFSETQRNKGNFPGRFSGRQFSNSRSEMNVSTLELGDSALYLCASSLSESGDRETQYFGPGTRLLVL.

The V call is TRBV5-6, the J call TRBJ2-3; 8 positions match TRBD2. The germline gives CDR1 SGHDT, CDR2 YYEEEE. Trimming at V came to 4 bases and at J to 0 bases, leaving 7 bases not matched to a gene. CDR3 length equals 16 residues. The CDR3 DNA reads as TGTGCCAGCAGCCGGCTCGCTAGCGGGAGCACAGATACGCAGTATTTT. Translating it yields CASSRLASGSTDTQYF.

The rearrangement joins TRBV5-8 to TRBJ2-2; possible D gene TRBD2, 5 bases. CDR1 is SGHTS, CDR2 YDEGEE, per germline. This CDR3 has 13 residues. V shed 5 bases and J shed 7 bases, with 12 bases lying between them. CDR3 bases: TGTGCCAGCAGGTTCGCCGGGGACGGGGAGCTGTTTTTT. Its protein product is CASRFAGDGELFF.

The rearrangement links TRBV7-3 to TRBJ2-1, with no clear D. The ends were cut back, 0 bases at V and 3 bases at J, with 9 bases in the middle. Germline V gene lookup returns CDR1 SGHTA and CDR2 FQGTGA. The CDR3 totals 15 residues. CDR3 loop: CASSLTRASYNEQFF. The CDR3, as DNA: TGTGCCAGCAGCTTAACACGAGCCAGCTACAATGAGCAGTTCTTC.

This clonotype was found many times. The chain has TRBV20-1 and TRBJ2-2, with D perhaps TRBD1 (6 bases). V lost 3 bases, J lost 4 bases, and 18 bases lay in between. This CDR3 spans 16 amino acids. Germline assignment: CDR1 DFQATT and CDR2 SNEGSKA (reference sequence). CDR3 sequence reads: CSASSGAQRGTGELFF. The CDR3 nucleotides read TGCAGTGCTAGTTCAGGGGCCCAGAGGGGCACCGGGGAGCTGTTTTTT.

The chain has TRBV10-3 and TRBJ1-2, with a possible D match to TRBD1 (6 bases). This CDR3 spans 15 amino acids. Trimming removed 0 bases at V and 4 bases at J, with 12 bases between. Germline CDR1 reads ENHRY; CDR2 reads SYGVKD. CDR3 sequence reads: CAISESGQGPYGYTF. CDR3 DNA: TGTGCCATCAGTGAGTCTGGGCAGGGGCCCTATGGCTACACCTTC.